The rows below give T cell receptor beta chains drawn from one sample of a study of T cell changes during pregnancy in multiple sclerosis. Sequenced by immunoSEQ multiplex PCR; TCRdb stores in-frame clones only, minus some. The data hold about 38,000 clones, with approximately 91% observed a single time. The sample consisted of CD8+ T cells from peripheral blood mononuclear cells, taken after pregnancy. Receptors were obtained from a female donor with multiple sclerosis, enrolled in a pregnancy study. Both conserved end residues are part of each CDR3. Each record gives: J gene, D gene, V gene, CDR3 protein, CDR3 DNA. D genes are given only for firm matches.

J gene: TRBJ2-1
D gene: TRBD2
V gene: TRBV7-9
CDR3 protein: CASSLAWREGLGQFF
CDR3 DNA: TGTGCCAGCAGCTTAGCGTGGAGGGAGGGGCTCGGGCAGTTCTTC

J gene: TRBJ2-3
D gene: NA
V gene: TRBV6-5
CDR3 protein: CASSYDRRDTQYF
CDR3 DNA: TGTGCCAGCAGTTATGATAGGAGGGATACGCAGTATTTT

J gene: TRBJ1-2
D gene: NA
V gene: TRBV7-9
CDR3 protein: CASSLVGADGYTF
CDR3 DNA: TGTGCCAGCAGCTTAGTTGGGGCGGATGGCTACACCTTC

J gene: TRBJ2-7
D gene: TRBD1
V gene: TRBV5-1
CDR3 protein: CASSLRPGGSTTYEQYF
CDR3 DNA: TGCGCCAGCAGCTTGAGGCCAGGGGGCTCGACCACCTACGAGCAGTACTTC

J gene: TRBJ2-1
D gene: NA
V gene: TRBV6-5
CDR3 protein: CASSYSPTDEQFF
CDR3 DNA: TGTGCCAGCAGCTATTCCCCTACCGATGAGCAGTTCTTC

J gene: TRBJ2-7
D gene: NA
V gene: TRBV6-1
CDR3 protein: CASSEGATSSYEQYF
CDR3 DNA: TGTGCCAGCAGTGAAGGGGCGACCAGCTCCTACGAGCAGTACTTC

J gene: TRBJ1-1
D gene: NA
V gene: TRBV28
CDR3 protein: CASSFWGAEAFF
CDR3 DNA: TGTGCCAGCAGTTTTTGGGGGGCTGAAGCTTTCTTT

J gene: TRBJ2-7
D gene: NA
V gene: TRBV6-5
CDR3 protein: CASSYGTKRGEQYF
CDR3 DNA: TGTGCCAGCAGTTACGGCACAAAGCGAGGCGAGCAGTACTTC

J gene: TRBJ2-3
D gene: TRBD1
V gene: TRBV5-4
CDR3 protein: CASSLKGQGPDTQYF
CDR3 DNA: TGTGCCAGCAGCTTGAAGGGACAGGGCCCAGATACGCAGTATTTT

J gene: TRBJ2-5
D gene: NA
V gene: TRBV28
CDR3 protein: CASSFGGGETQYF
CDR3 DNA: TGTGCCAGCAGTTTTGGGGGAGGAGAGACCCAGTACTTC

J gene: TRBJ1-2
D gene: NA
V gene: TRBV14
CDR3 protein: CASSQEFETFDWHYGYTF
CDR3 DNA: TGTGCCAGCAGCCAAGAATTCGAGACATTTGATTGGCACTATGGCTACACCTTC